Below, 7 T cell receptor beta chains from the same sample are listed, as sequenced in a study of CD8 T cells in Susac syndrome. RNA totalling about 0.45 to 1 ug underwent reverse transcription with random hexamers. MiXCR, applied by TCRdb to the immunoSEQ multiplex PCR reads, yields one record per CDR3 protein. The sample includes 200,000 to 250,000 distinct CDR3 sequences, 92% of them seen just once. Input material: CD8+ T cells from PBMCs. The source is a human donor with multiple sclerosis.

This chain uses TRBV19 with TRBJ1-4, with 7 bases aligning to TRBD1. Looked up from germline, CDR1 is LNHDA and CDR2 is SQIVND (reference sequence). CDR3 size: 14 residues. With 8 bases clipped from V and 11 bases from J, the junction kept 14 bases outside the gene matches. The CDR3 region is CASSQRQGKEKLFF. For the CDR3, the DNA is TGTGCCAGTTCCCAAAGACAGGGTAAAGAGAAACTGTTTTTT.

The chain couples TRBV29-1 to TRBJ2-1; D is possibly TRBD2 (5 bases). The germline CDR1 and CDR2 sequences are SQVTM and ANQGSEA. V lost 7 bases to trimming and J lost 0 bases, with 7 bases between them. There are 12 residues in the CDR3. The CDR3 bases are TGCAGCGAGCGGAGCTCCTACAATGAGCAGTTCTTC. Protein product: CSERSSYNEQFF.

The chain is built from TRBV29-1 and TRBJ2-6; TRBD2 matches 7 bases. Germline V gene lookup returns CDR1 SQVTM and CDR2 ANQGSEA. V trimming: 4 bases; J trimming: 3 bases; junction bases outside the gene matches: 6. The CDR3 is made up of 15 amino acids. DNA for the CDR3: TGCAGCGTTGGAGGGGCGGGGGATGGGGCCAACGTCCTGACTTTC. Amino acids: CSVGGAGDGANVLTF.

The chain uses TRBV12-3 or TRBV12-4 and TRBJ2-7; unclear D gene. CDR3 length equals 11 residues. Trimming shortened V by 3 bases and J by 5 bases, and 5 bases separated the two germline ends. CDR3 region: CASSFGNEQYF. In DNA form, the CDR3 reads TGTGCCAGCAGTTTCGGAAACGAGCAGTACTTC.

The V call is TRBV20-1, the J call TRBJ2-1, with 16 bases aligning to TRBD2. Trimming took 7 bases from V and 9 from J; bases not matched to a gene: 9. The CDR3 loop spans 15 amino acids. Germline V CDR1 and CDR2: DFQATT, SNEGSKA (reference sequence). In DNA form, the CDR3 reads TGCAGTGATTTCCTGGGACTAGCGGGAGGGGGTGAGCAGTTCTTC. This codes for CSDFLGLAGGGEQFF.

The chain combines TRBV4-1 with TRBJ2-2; tentative D call: TRBD1 (5 bases). The CDR3 has 14 residues. With 2 bases removed from V and 4 bases from J, the gap between germline ends came to 8 bases. Germline V gene sequence: CDR1 MGHRA, CDR2 YSYEKL. DNA for the CDR3: TGCGCCAGCAGCCAAAATACAGGCACCGGGGAGCTGTTTTTT. The encoded protein is CASSQNTGTGELFF.

CDR3 DNA: TGCAGTGCGAGCCCGCTAGCGGGAGGGAGAGATGAGCAGTTCTTC. Amino acid sequence: CSASPLAGGRDEQFF. The V gene is TRBV20-1, the J gene TRBJ2-1; 12 bases are shared with TRBD2. Germline V gene lookup returns CDR1 DFQATT and CDR2 SNEGSKA (reference sequence). V trimming: 6 bases; J trimming: 8 bases; junction bases outside the gene matches: 11. The CDR3 has 15 amino acids.